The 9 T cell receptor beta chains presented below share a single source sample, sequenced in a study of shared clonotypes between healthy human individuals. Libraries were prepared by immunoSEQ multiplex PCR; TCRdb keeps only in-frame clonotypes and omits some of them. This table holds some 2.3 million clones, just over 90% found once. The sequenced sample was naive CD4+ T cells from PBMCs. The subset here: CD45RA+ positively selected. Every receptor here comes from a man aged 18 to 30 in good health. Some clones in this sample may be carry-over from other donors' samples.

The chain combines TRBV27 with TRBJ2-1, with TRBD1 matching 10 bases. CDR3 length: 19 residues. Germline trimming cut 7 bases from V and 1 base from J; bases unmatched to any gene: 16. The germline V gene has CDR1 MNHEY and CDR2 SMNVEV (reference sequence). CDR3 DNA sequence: TGTGCCAGCACCCCGAGTCGGGCAGGGACAGGGGTATCCTACAATGAGCAGTTCTTC. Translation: CASTPSRAGTGVSYNEQFF.

DNA of the CDR3: TGTGCCAGCAGCCCGGGACAGGGGTGGAACTCCGGGGCCAACGTCCTGACTTTC. Its translation is CASSPGQGWNSGANVLTF. V and J are TRBV5-4 and TRBJ2-6; 10 bases are a match to TRBD1. This CDR3 has 18 amino acids. V lost 4 bases, J lost 4 bases, and 11 bases stayed unmatched. The V gene's germline CDR1 is SGHNT and CDR2 YYREEE (reference sequence).

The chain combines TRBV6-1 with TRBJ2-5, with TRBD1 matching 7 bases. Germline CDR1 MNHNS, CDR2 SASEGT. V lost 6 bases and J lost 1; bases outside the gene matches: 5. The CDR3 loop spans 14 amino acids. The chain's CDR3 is CASRATGSQETQYF. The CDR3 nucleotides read TGTGCCAGCAGAGCGACAGGGAGCCAAGAGACCCAGTACTTC.

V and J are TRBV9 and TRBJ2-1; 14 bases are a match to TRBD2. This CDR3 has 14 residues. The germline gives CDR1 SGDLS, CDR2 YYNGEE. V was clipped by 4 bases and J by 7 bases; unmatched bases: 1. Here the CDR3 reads CASSRTSGGNEQFF. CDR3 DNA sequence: TGTGCCAGCAGCAGGACTAGCGGGGGGAATGAGCAGTTCTTC.

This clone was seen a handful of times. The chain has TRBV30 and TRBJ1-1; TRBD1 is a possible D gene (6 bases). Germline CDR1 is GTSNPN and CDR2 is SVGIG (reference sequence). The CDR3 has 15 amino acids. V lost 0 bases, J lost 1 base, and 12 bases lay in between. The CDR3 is CAWSVGPGQNTEAFF. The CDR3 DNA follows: TGTGCCTGGAGTGTTGGTCCGGGACAGAACACTGAAGCTTTCTTT.

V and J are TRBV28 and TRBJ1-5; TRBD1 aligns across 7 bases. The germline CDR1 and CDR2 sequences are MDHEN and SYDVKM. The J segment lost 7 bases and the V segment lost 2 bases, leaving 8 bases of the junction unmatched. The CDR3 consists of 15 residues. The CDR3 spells CASSLTRQGGQPQHF. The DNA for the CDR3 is TGTGCCAGCAGTTTAACTCGACAGGGAGGGCAGCCCCAGCATTTT.

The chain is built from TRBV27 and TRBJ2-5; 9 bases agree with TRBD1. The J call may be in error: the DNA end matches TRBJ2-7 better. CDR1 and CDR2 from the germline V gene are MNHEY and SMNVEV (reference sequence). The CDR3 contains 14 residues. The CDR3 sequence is CASRLQGASYEQYF. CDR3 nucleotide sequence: TGTGCCAGCAGATTACAGGGGGCATCCTACGAGCAGTACTTC.

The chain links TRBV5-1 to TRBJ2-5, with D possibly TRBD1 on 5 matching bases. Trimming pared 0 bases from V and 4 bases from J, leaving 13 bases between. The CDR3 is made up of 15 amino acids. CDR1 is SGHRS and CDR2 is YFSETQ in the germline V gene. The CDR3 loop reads CASSLGQTLLETQYF. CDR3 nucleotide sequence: TGCGCCAGCAGCTTGGGACAGACCCTATTAGAGACCCAGTACTTC.

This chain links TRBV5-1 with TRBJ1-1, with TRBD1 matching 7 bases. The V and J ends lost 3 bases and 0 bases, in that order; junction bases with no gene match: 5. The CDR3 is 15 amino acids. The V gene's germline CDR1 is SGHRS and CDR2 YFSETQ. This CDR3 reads CASSSGGQMNTEAFF. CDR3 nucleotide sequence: TGCGCCAGCAGCTCCGGGGGACAGATGAACACTGAAGCTTTCTTT.